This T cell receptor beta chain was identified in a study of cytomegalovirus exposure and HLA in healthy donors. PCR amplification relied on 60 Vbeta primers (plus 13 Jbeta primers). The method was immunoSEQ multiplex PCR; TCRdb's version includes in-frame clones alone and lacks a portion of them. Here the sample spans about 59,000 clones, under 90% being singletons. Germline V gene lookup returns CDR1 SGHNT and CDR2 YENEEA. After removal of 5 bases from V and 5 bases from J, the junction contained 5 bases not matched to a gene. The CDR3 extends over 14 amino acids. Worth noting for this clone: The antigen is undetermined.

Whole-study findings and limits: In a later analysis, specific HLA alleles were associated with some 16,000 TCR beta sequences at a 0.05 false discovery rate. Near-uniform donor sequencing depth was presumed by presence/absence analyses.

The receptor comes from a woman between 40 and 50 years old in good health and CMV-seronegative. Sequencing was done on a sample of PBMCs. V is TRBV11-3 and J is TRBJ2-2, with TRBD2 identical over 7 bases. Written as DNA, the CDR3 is TGTGCCAGCAGCGTAGTGGGAGGGACCGGGGAGCTGTTTTTT. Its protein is CASSVVGGTGELFF.